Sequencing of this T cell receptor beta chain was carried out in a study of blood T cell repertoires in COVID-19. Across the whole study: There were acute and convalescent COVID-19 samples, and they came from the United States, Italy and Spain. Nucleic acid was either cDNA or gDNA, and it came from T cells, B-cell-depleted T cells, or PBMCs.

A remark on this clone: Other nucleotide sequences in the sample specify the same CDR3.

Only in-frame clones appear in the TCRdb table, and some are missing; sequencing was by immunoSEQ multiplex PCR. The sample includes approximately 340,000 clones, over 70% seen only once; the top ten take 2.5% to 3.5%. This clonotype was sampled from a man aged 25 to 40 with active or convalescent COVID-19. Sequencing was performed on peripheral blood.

The CDR3 here is CASSLRGTGELFF. The CDR3 DNA sequence: TGTGCCAGCAGTTTACGGGGGACCGGGGAGCTGTTTTTT. V is TRBV12-3 or TRBV12-4 and J is TRBJ2-2, with a possible D match to TRBD2 (6 bases). The CDR3 is 13 residues long. V gave up 2 bases and J gave up 5 bases, with 6 bases separating them.